This T cell receptor beta chain comes out of a study of cytotoxic CD8 clonotypes in ibrutinib-treated CLL. About the study: Fewer than 13 relapsed/refractory, approximately 15 treatment-naive; around 18 IGHV unmutated.

Points from the study as a whole: In comparison with age-matched healthy donors, baseline clonality was higher and tracked circulating CD8+ T-cell counts.

Only in-frame clones appear in the TCRdb table, and some are missing; sequencing was by immunoSEQ multiplex PCR. The data show some 310,000 clones, about 77% seen once. For this clone: Its antigen remains unidentified.

The CDR3 runs 13 residues. CDR1 is SGHRS and CDR2 is YFSETQ in the germline V gene. The V gene lost 4 bases and the J gene lost 7 bases, with 12 bases spanning the gap. The input for sequencing was PBMCs, taken before ibrutinib treatment. This receptor was obtained from a human donor with chronic lymphocytic leukemia. The chain recombines TRBV5-1 with TRBJ2-1; D call uncertain. CDR3 amino acids: CASSHRRENEQFF. In DNA, the CDR3 is TGCGCCAGCAGCCACAGAAGAGAGAATGAGCAGTTCTTC.